This T cell receptor beta chain was identified in a study of blood T cells in healthy people across ages. Germline lookup yields CDR1 MNHEY and CDR2 SVGAGI. CDR3 length equals 13 residues. PCR was performed a second time for about 7 to 12 cycles using a sample-barcoded 5' primer and a J-beta primer mix. One entry per CDR3 protein results from TCRdb running MiXCR on the 5' RACE reads. The sample lists some 1,000,000 distinct CDR3 sequences, around 27% occurring once. This clonotype was counted a few times. These data also formed part of another study, on T cells of mothers and their children. That paper adds: Unrelated pairs and related pairs have their TCR recombination output shaped similarly by thymic selection.

The clonotype comes from a girl between 2 and 10 years old in good health. J is TRBJ2-5 and V is TRBV6-5; D unclear. The DNA end lines up better with TRBJ2-1; the J call may be wrong. The specimen was blood. Written as DNA, the CDR3 is TGTGCCAGCAGTTACTCGATCAACAATGAGCAGTTCTTC. Translating gives CASSYSINNEQFF.